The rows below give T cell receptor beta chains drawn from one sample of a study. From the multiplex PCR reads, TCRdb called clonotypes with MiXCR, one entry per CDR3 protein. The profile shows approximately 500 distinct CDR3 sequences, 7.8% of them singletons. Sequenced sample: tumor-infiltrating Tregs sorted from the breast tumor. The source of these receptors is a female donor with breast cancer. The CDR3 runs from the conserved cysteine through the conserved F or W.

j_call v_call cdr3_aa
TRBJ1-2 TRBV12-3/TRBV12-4 CASSLVGNYGYTF
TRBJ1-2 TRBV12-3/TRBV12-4 CASSQGGGYTF
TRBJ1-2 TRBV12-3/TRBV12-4 CASGDSPYGYTF
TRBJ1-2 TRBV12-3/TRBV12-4 CASRRTGERGYTF
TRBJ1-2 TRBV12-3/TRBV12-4 CASRSARGGYTF
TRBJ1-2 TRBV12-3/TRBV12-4 CASSSTGRGYTF
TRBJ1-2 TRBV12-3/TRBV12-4 CASSFRRGWGYGYTF
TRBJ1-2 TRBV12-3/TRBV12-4 CASSVQGSGYTF
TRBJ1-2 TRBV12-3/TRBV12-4 CASSRGQGLNGYTF
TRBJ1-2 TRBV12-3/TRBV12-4 CASWTGHYGYTF
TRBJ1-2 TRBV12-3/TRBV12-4 CASSNRDRGRDGYTF
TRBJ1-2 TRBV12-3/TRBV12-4 CASRAPGPNYGYTF
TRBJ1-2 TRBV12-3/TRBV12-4 CASSLSYGEDGYTF
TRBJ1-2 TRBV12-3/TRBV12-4 CASSLPQGHNLGYTF
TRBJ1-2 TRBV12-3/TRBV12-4 CASRVGTERGYTF
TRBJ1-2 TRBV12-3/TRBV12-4 CASHKAGNGYTF
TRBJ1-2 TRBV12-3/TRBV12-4 CASSRATGRSLYGYTF
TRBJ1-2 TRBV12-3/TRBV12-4 CASSLRAPGQGLYGYTF
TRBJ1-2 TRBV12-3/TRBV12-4 CASRMGQGYYGYTF
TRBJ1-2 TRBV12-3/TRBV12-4 CASSGPLDGGSYTF
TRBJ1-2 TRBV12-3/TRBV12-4 CASSLEGWANYGYTF
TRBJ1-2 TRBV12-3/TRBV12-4 CASSQSDGDYGYTF
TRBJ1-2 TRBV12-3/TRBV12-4 CASRDPTGGYGYTF
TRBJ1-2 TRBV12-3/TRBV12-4 CASSLRDYGYTF
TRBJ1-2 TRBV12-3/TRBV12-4 CASSFQGHENYGYTF
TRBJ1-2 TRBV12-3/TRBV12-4 CASSADRVNYGYTF
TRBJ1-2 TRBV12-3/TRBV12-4 CASSPRQGYGYTF
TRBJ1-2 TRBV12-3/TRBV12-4 CASSFEGYTF
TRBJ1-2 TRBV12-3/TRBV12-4 CASSSTGAGSYGYTF
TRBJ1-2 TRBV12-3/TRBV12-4 CASSSTGGGDGYTF
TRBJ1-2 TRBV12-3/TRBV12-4 CASTSPWSGDGYTF
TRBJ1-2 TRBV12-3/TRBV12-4 CASSRPPREGSIWRGYTF
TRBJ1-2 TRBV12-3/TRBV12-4 CASSPQISVYGYTF
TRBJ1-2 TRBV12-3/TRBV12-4 CASRDTGMYGYTF
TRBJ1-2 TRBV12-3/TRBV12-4 CASSGTGYGYTF
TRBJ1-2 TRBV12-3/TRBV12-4 CASSLARVGYTF
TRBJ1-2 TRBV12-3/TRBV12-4 CASTHRGGYTF
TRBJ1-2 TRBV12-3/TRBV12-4 CASSSGTAANYGYTF
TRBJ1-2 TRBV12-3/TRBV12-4 CASSSTGGYGYTF
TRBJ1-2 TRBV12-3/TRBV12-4 CASSLAGQKPGAGYTF